This T cell receptor (beta chain) stems from a study of immune heterogeneity within non-small cell lung tumors. By sample share, this clonotype is medium-sized. With around 0.6 ug used per sample, the template was genomic DNA from bulk tumor. Multiple biopsies spaced far apart were taken from each primary tumor during surgery. Patients with untreated, newly diagnosed non-small cell lung cancer underwent curative surgery. A first 10-cycle multiplex round used 32 V-gene and 13 J-gene primers on TCR beta CDR3. TCRdb re-derived calls from the multiplex PCR reads in MiXCR, one entry per CDR3 protein. The data hold 5,600 or so distinct CDR3 sequences, with roughly 18% observed a single time. Trimming removed 1 base from V and 0 bases from J, with 8 bases in between. Germline CDR1 is SGHRS and CDR2 is YFSETQ. The CDR3 spans 16 residues.

This clonotype was sampled from a man aged 40-49 years with non-small cell lung cancer. J is TRBJ1-6 and V is TRBV5-1; D unresolved. The sample consisted of lung tumor tissue. In nucleotides, the CDR3 is TGCGCCAGCAGCTTGCTTCTCAGCTCCTATAATTCACCCCTCCACTTT. This gives the protein CASSLLLSSYNSPLHF.